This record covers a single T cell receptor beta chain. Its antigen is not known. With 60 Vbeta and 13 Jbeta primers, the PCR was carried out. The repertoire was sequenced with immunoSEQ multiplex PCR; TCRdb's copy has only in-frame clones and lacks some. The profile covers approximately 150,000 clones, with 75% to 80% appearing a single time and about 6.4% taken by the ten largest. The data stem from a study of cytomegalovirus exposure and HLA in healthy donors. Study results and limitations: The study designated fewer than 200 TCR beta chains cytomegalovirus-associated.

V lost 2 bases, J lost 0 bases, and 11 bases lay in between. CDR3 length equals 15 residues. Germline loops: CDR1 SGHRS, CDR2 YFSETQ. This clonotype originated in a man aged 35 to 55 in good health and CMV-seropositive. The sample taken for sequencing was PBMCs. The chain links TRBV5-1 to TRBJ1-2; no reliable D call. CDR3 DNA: TGCGCCAGCAGCTTTAATCCCTTAACTAACTATGGCTACACCTTC. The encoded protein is CASSFNPLTNYGYTF. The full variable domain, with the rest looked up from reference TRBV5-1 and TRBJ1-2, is KAGVTQTPRYLIKTRGQQVTLSCSPISGHRSVSWYQQTPGQGLQFLFEYFSETQRNKGNFPGRFSGRQFSNSRSEMNVSTLELGDSALYLCASSFNPLTNYGYTFGSGTRLTVV.